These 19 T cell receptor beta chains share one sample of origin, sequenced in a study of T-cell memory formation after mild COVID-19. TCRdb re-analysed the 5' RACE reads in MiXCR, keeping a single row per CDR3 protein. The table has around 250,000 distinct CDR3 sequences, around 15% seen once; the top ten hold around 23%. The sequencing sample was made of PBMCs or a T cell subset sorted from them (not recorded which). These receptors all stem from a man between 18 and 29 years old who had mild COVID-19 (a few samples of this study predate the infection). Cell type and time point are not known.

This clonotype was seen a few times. The CDR3 is CASSYGRQRSYEQYF. The CDR3 nucleotides are TGTGCCAGCAGCTATGGGCGCCAGCGTTCCTACGAGCAGTACTTC. This sequence joins TRBV11-2 and TRBJ2-7, with D uncertain. The V gene lost 4 bases and the J gene lost 1 base, with 14 bases spanning the gap. This CDR3 has 15 residues. Germline V gene sequence: CDR1 SGHAT, CDR2 FQNNGV.

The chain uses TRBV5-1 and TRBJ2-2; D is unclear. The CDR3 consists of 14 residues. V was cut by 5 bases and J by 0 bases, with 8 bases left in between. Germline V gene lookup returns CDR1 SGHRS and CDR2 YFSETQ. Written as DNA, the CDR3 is TGCGCCAGCAGGGAAGGTTCGAACACCGGGGAGCTGTTTTTT. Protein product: CASREGSNTGELFF. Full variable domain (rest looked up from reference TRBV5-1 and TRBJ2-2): KAGVTQTPRYLIKTRGQQVTLSCSPISGHRSVSWYQQTPGQGLQFLFEYFSETQRNKGNFPGRFSGRQFSNSRSEMNVSTLELGDSALYLCASREGSNTGELFFGEGSRLTVL.

CDR3 DNA: TGTGCCACCACCCGCGGGACAGACACCTACGAGCAGTACTTC. Protein: CATTRGTDTYEQYF. The V gene is TRBV6-1, the J gene TRBJ2-7; tentative D call: TRBD1 (7 bases). The CDR3 covers 14 residues. Trimming cost V 10 bases and J 2 bases, with 18 bases left between them. CDR1 is MNHNS, CDR2 SASEGT, per germline.

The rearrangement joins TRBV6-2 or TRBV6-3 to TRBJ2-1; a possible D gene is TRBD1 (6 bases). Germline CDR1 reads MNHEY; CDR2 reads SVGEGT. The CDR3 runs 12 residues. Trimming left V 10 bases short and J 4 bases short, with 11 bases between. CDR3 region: CATRDTYNEQFF. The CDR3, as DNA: TGTGCCACCCGGGACACTTACAATGAGCAGTTCTTC.

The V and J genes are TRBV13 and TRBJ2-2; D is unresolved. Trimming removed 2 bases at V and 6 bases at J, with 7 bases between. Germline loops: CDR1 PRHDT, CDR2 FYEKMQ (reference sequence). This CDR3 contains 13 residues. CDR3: CASSLFPPGELFF. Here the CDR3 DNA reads TGTGCCAGCAGCTTATTCCCCCCCGGGGAGCTGTTTTTT.

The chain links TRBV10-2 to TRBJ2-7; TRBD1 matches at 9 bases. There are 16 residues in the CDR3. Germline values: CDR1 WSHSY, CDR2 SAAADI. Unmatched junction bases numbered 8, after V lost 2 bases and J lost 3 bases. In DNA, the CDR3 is TGCGCCAGCAGTGAGCCCGGGACAGGGCCCTTCTACGAGCAGTACTTC. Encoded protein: CASSEPGTGPFYEQYF.

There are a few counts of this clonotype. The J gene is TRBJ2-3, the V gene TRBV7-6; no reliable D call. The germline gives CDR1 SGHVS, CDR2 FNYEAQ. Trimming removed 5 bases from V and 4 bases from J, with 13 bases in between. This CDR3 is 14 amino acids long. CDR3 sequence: CASSPKAVADTQYF. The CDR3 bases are TGTGCCAGCAGCCCGAAGGCCGTGGCAGATACGCAGTATTTT. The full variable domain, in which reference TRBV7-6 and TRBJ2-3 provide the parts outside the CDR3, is GAGVSQSPRYKVTKRGQDVALRCDPISGHVSLYWYRQALGQGPEFLTYFNYEAQQDKSGLPNDRFSAERPEGSISTLTIQRTEQRDSAMYRCASSPKAVADTQYFGPGTRLTVL.

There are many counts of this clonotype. This CDR3 reads CGTVWVGYAGQYF. The CDR3 DNA reads as TGTGGGACCGTGTGGGTGGGTTATGCGGGGCAGTACTTC. The chain employs TRBV7-6 and TRBJ2-7, with a weak D call TRBD2 (5 bases). There are 13 residues in the CDR3. Germline assignment: CDR1 SGHVS and CDR2 FNYEAQ.

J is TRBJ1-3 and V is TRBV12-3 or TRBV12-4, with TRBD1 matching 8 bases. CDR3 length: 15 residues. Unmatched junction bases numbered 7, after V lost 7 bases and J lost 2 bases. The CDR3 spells CASTLQGAAGNTIYF. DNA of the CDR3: TGTGCCAGCACCCTCCAGGGGGCGGCTGGAAACACCATATATTTT.

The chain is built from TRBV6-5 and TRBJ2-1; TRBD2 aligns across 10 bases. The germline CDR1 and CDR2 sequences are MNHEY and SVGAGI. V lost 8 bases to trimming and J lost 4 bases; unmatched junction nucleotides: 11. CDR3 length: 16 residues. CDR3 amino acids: CASLPYRLAGYNEQFF. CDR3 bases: TGTGCCAGCCTTCCCTACCGACTAGCGGGTTACAATGAGCAGTTCTTC.

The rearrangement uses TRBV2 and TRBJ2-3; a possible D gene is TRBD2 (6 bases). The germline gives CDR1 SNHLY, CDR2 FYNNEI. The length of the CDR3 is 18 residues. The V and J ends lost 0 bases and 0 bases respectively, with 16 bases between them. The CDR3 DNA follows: TGTGCCAGCAGTGAAGCTGCGGACTACCGTACTAGCACAGATACGCAGTATTTT. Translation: CASSEAADYRTSTDTQYF.

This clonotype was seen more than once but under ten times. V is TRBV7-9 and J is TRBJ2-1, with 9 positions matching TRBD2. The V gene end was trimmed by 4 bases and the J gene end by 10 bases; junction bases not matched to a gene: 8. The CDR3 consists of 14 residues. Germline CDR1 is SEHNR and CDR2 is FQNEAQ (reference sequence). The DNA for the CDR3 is TGTGCCAGCAGCTCCGGCGGGGGGGCCAGAGAGCAGTTCTTC. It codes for CASSSGGGAREQFF.

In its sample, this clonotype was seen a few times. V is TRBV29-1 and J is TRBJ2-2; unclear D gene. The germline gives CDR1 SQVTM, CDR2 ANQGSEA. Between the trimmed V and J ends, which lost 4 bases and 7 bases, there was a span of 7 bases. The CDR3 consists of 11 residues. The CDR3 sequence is CSVVSSGELFF. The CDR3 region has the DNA TGCAGCGTTGTATCGAGCGGGGAGCTGTTTTTT.

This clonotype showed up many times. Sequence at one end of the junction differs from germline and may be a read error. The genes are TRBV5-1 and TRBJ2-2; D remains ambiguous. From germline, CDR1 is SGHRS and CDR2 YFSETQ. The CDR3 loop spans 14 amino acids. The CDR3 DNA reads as TGCGCCAGCAGCCCCCCGACCTACACGGGGGAGCTGTTTTTT. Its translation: CASSPPTYTGELFF.

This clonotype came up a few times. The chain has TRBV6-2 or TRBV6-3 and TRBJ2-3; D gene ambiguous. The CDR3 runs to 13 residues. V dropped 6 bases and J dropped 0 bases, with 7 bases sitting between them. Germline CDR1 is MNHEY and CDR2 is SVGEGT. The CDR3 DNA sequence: TGTGCCAGCAGGGCTCTAAGCACAGATACGCAGTATTTT. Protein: CASRALSTDTQYF.

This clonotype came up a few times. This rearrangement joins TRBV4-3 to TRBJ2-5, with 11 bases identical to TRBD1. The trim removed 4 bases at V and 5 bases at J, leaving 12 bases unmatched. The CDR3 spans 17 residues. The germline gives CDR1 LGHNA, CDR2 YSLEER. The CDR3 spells CASSRRGGQGVWETQYF. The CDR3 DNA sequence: TGCGCCAGCAGCCGGCGGGGGGGACAGGGGGTTTGGGAGACCCAGTACTTC.

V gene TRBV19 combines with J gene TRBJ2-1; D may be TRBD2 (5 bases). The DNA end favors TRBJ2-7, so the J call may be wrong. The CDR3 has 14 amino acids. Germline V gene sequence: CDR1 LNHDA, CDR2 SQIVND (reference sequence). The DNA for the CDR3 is TGTGCCAGTAGTTCTTACCCGGCGAGGGATGAGCAGTACTTC. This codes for CASSSYPARDEQYF.

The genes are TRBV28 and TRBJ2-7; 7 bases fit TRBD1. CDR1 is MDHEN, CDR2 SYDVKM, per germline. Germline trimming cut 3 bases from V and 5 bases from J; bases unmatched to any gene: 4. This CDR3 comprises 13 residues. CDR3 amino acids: CASSFRGGHEQYV. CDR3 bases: TGTGCCAGCAGTTTTCGAGGGGGCCACGAGCAGTACGTC.

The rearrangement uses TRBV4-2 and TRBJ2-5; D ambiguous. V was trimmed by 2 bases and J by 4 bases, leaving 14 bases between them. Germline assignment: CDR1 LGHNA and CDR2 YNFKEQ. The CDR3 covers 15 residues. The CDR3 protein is CASSQYLGSGETQYF. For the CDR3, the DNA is TGTGCCAGCAGCCAATACTTGGGTTCCGGAGAGACCCAGTACTTC.